A selection of T cell receptor beta chains follows, all from one sample in a study of OX40 agonist ivuxolimab in advanced cancers. Data came from immunoSEQ multiplex PCR; TCRdb stores just in-frame clones and leaves some out. The sample includes tens of thousands of clones, more than 75% of them seen just once. The material was CD4+ or CD8+ T cells sorted from blood, obtained in a trial of the OX40 agonist ivuxolimab. The receptors originated from an adult with an advanced solid tumor such as melanoma, head and neck, liver or kidney cancer. CDR3s include the opening cysteine and the closing phenylalanine or tryptophan. D genes are given only for firm matches. Expanded clones get a size class; other rows say once, few or many, or leave the size out.

cdr3_length: 14; d_call: -; clone_size: -; j_call: TRBJ1-2; v_call: TRBV10-3; cdr3_aa: CAISEDGFYYGYTF; cdr3_nt: TGTGCCATCAGTGAGGACGGTTTTTACTATGGCTACACCTTC
cdr3_length: 14; d_call: TRBD1; clone_size: once; j_call: TRBJ2-7; v_call: TRBV19; cdr3_aa: CASSPRGLGYEQYF; cdr3_nt: TGTGCCAGTAGTCCCAGGGGGCTTGGCTACGAGCAGTACTTC
cdr3_length: 15; d_call: -; clone_size: -; j_call: TRBJ1-5; v_call: TRBV6-1; cdr3_aa: CASKDSHYSNQPQHF; cdr3_nt: TGTGCCAGCAAAGACAGCCATTATAGCAATCAGCCCCAGCATTTT
cdr3_length: 14; d_call: -; clone_size: -; j_call: TRBJ1-1; v_call: TRBV7-6; cdr3_aa: CASSIGTVNTEAFF; cdr3_nt: TGTGCCAGCAGCATCGGGACGGTGAACACTGAAGCTTTCTTT
cdr3_length: 15; d_call: -; clone_size: -; j_call: TRBJ1-4; v_call: TRBV28; cdr3_aa: CASSLSRATNEKLFF; cdr3_nt: TGTGCCAGCAGTTTGTCTCGCGCAACTAATGAAAAACTGTTTTTT
cdr3_length: 15; d_call: -; clone_size: -; j_call: TRBJ1-2; v_call: TRBV5-4; cdr3_aa: CASSFWGGMNYGYTF; cdr3_nt: TGTGCCAGCAGCTTTTGGGGGGGAATGAACTATGGCTACACCTTC
cdr3_length: 14; d_call: -; clone_size: -; j_call: TRBJ1-2; v_call: TRBV30; cdr3_aa: CAWNIDYNRDGYTF; cdr3_nt: TGTGCCTGGAACATCGATTACAACAGGGACGGCTACACCTTC
cdr3_length: 12; d_call: -; clone_size: -; j_call: TRBJ2-2; v_call: TRBV9; cdr3_aa: CASSVVGGELFF; cdr3_nt: TGTGCCAGCAGCGTAGTTGGCGGGGAGCTGTTTTTT
cdr3_length: 11; d_call: -; clone_size: medium-sized; j_call: TRBJ2-1; v_call: TRBV28; cdr3_aa: CASSPSGEQFF; cdr3_nt: TGTGCCAGCAGTCCCTCAGGGGAGCAGTTCTTC
cdr3_length: 14; d_call: -; clone_size: -; j_call: TRBJ2-7; v_call: TRBV4-1; cdr3_aa: CASSQEGAVGEQYF; cdr3_nt: TGCGCCAGCAGCCAAGAGGGGGCTGTCGGCGAGCAGTACTTC
cdr3_length: 14; d_call: TRBD1; clone_size: -; j_call: TRBJ2-3; v_call: TRBV11-2; cdr3_aa: CASSLGQGKDTQYF; cdr3_nt: TGTGCCAGCAGCTTAGGACAGGGGAAAGATACGCAGTATTTT
cdr3_length: 16; d_call: TRBD1; clone_size: few; j_call: TRBJ1-2; v_call: TRBV6-5; cdr3_aa: CASSYGTGGFLNGYTF; cdr3_nt: TGTGCCAGCAGTTACGGGACAGGGGGATTTCTCAATGGCTACACCTTC
cdr3_length: 13; d_call: -; clone_size: once; j_call: TRBJ1-6; v_call: TRBV7-9; cdr3_aa: CASSLPMGSPLHF; cdr3_nt: TGTGCCAGCAGCTTACCGATGGGATCACCCCTCCACTTT
cdr3_length: 15; d_call: -; clone_size: -; j_call: TRBJ2-3; v_call: TRBV11-2; cdr3_aa: CASSPGQGSTDTQYF; cdr3_nt: TGTGCCAGCAGCCCTGGGCAGGGGTCCACAGATACGCAGTATTTT
cdr3_length: 15; d_call: TRBD2; clone_size: -; j_call: TRBJ2-7; v_call: TRBV27; cdr3_aa: CASSLSGSGLGEQYF; cdr3_nt: TGTGCCAGCAGCCTTAGCGGGAGTGGTCTGGGCGAGCAGTACTTC
cdr3_length: 15; d_call: TRBD1; clone_size: -; j_call: TRBJ1-5; v_call: TRBV4-3; cdr3_aa: CASSQVRGGRQPQHF; cdr3_nt: TGCGCCAGCAGCCAAGTGAGAGGGGGCAGGCAGCCCCAGCATTTT
cdr3_length: 15; d_call: -; clone_size: -; j_call: TRBJ1-1; v_call: TRBV15; cdr3_aa: CATSRVQGSYTEAFF; cdr3_nt: TGTGCCACCAGCAGAGTACAGGGCTCGTACACTGAAGCTTTCTTT
cdr3_length: 14; d_call: -; clone_size: -; j_call: TRBJ1-1; v_call: TRBV6-6; cdr3_aa: CASSPSVGYTEAFF; cdr3_nt: TGTGCCAGCAGTCCCTCGGTGGGGTACACTGAAGCTTTCTTT
cdr3_length: 15; d_call: -; clone_size: few; j_call: TRBJ2-1; v_call: TRBV27; cdr3_aa: CASSLWGVGYNEQFF; cdr3_nt: TGTGCCAGCAGTTTATGGGGAGTAGGATACAATGAGCAGTTCTTC
cdr3_length: 16; d_call: TRBD1; clone_size: -; j_call: TRBJ2-2; v_call: TRBV6-5; cdr3_aa: CASSYSGQGISGELFF; cdr3_nt: TGTGCCAGCAGTTACTCGGGACAGGGGATTTCCGGGGAGCTGTTTTTT
cdr3_length: 14; d_call: -; clone_size: -; j_call: TRBJ1-1; v_call: TRBV30; cdr3_aa: CAWSVSFPPPEAFF; cdr3_nt: TGTGCCTGGAGCGTAAGCTTCCCTCCTCCTGAAGCTTTCTTT
cdr3_length: 14; d_call: TRBD1; clone_size: -; j_call: TRBJ2-7; v_call: TRBV19; cdr3_aa: CASRITGGSYEQYF; cdr3_nt: TGTGCCAGTAGGATAACAGGGGGATCCTACGAGCAGTACTTC
cdr3_length: 13; d_call: -; clone_size: -; j_call: TRBJ1-5; v_call: TRBV10-3; cdr3_aa: CAISTGMNQPQHF; cdr3_nt: TGTGCCATTTCGACAGGCATGAATCAGCCCCAGCATTTT
cdr3_length: 13; d_call: -; clone_size: -; j_call: TRBJ1-2; v_call: TRBV12-2; cdr3_aa: CASRTGMDYGYTF; cdr3_nt: TGTGCCAGCCGGACAGGGATGGACTATGGCTACACCTTC
cdr3_length: 14; d_call: -; clone_size: -; j_call: TRBJ1-5; v_call: TRBV18; cdr3_aa: CASSVGAMNQPQHF; cdr3_nt: TGTGCCAGCTCAGTCGGGGCAATGAATCAGCCCCAGCATTTT
cdr3_length: 12; d_call: -; clone_size: -; j_call: TRBJ2-5; v_call: TRBV29-1; cdr3_aa: CSVDSTEETQYF; cdr3_nt: TGCAGCGTTGATAGTACAGAAGAGACCCAGTACTTC
cdr3_length: 16; d_call: TRBD2; clone_size: few; j_call: TRBJ2-5; v_call: TRBV5-6; cdr3_aa: CASSQQIAGVRETQYF; cdr3_nt: TGTGCCAGCAGCCAGCAGATAGCGGGAGTTCGGGAGACCCAGTACTTC
cdr3_length: 16; d_call: TRBD2; clone_size: -; j_call: TRBJ2-1; v_call: TRBV13; cdr3_aa: CASSRSGEGAYNEQFF; cdr3_nt: TGTGCCAGCAGCCGTAGCGGGGAGGGCGCCTACAATGAGCAGTTCTTC
cdr3_length: 16; d_call: -; clone_size: -; j_call: TRBJ1-4; v_call: TRBV7-6; cdr3_aa: CASSPGPRGMDEKLFF; cdr3_nt: TGTGCCAGCAGCCCGGGGCCTCGGGGGATGGATGAAAAACTGTTTTTT
cdr3_length: 14; d_call: -; clone_size: -; j_call: TRBJ1-1; v_call: TRBV5-6; cdr3_aa: CASSFAPGDGQLVF; cdr3_nt: TGTGCCAGCAGCTTTGCTCCGGGTGACGGCCAATTAGTTTTT
cdr3_length: 13; d_call: -; clone_size: -; j_call: TRBJ2-7; v_call: TRBV28; cdr3_aa: CASSFPGPYEQYF; cdr3_nt: TGTGCCAGCAGCTTCCCGGGCCCCTACGAGCAGTACTTC
cdr3_length: 16; d_call: -; clone_size: -; j_call: TRBJ1-4; v_call: TRBV4-1; cdr3_aa: CASSQVRGGTNEKLFF; cdr3_nt: TGCGCCAGCAGCCAAGTACGGGGGGGAACTAATGAAAAACTGTTTTTT
cdr3_length: 17; d_call: -; clone_size: -; j_call: TRBJ1-2; v_call: TRBV28; cdr3_aa: CASSLIRGRGPLFGYTF; cdr3_nt: TGTGCCAGCAGTTTAATTCGGGGCAGGGGCCCTTTGTTTGGCTACACCTTC
cdr3_length: 15; d_call: -; clone_size: once; j_call: TRBJ2-7; v_call: TRBV30; cdr3_aa: CAWSVIGGRFSEQYF; cdr3_nt: TGTGCCTGGAGTGTAATCGGGGGGCGATTTTCCGAGCAGTACTTC
cdr3_length: 15; d_call: -; clone_size: -; j_call: TRBJ2-3; v_call: TRBV9; cdr3_aa: CASSVDGSGSDTQYF; cdr3_nt: TGTGCCAGCAGCGTAGACGGGAGTGGGTCAGATACGCAGTATTTT
cdr3_length: 14; d_call: TRBD2; clone_size: -; j_call: TRBJ2-7; v_call: TRBV7-9; cdr3_aa: CASSLAGGSYEQYF; cdr3_nt: TGTGCCAGCAGCCTAGCGGGAGGGTCCTACGAGCAGTACTTC
cdr3_length: 15; d_call: TRBD1; clone_size: -; j_call: TRBJ1-4; v_call: TRBV12-5; cdr3_aa: CAREVTGVADEKLFF; cdr3_nt: TGTGCTAGAGAAGTTACAGGGGTGGCTGATGAAAAACTGTTTTTT
cdr3_length: 14; d_call: TRBD2; clone_size: -; j_call: TRBJ2-1; v_call: TRBV7-3; cdr3_aa: CASSLAGENNEQFF; cdr3_nt: TGTGCCAGCAGCTTAGCGGGGGAAAACAATGAGCAGTTCTTC
cdr3_length: 17; d_call: -; clone_size: -; j_call: TRBJ2-6; v_call: TRBV4-3; cdr3_aa: CASSQAVGVGGANVLTF; cdr3_nt: TGCGCCAGCAGCCAAGCTGTCGGAGTAGGTGGGGCCAACGTCCTGACTTTC
cdr3_length: 17; d_call: -; clone_size: few; j_call: TRBJ2-1; v_call: TRBV7-9; cdr3_aa: CASYSSRWIEGDNEQFF; cdr3_nt: TGTGCCAGCTATTCTAGCAGGTGGATAGAAGGGGACAATGAGCAGTTCTTC
cdr3_length: 17; d_call: -; clone_size: -; j_call: TRBJ2-5; v_call: TRBV9; cdr3_aa: CASSPRRVETRRETQYF; cdr3_nt: TGTGCCAGCAGCCCCCGGCGGGTAGAAACGAGGAGGGAGACCCAGTACTTC
cdr3_length: 13; d_call: TRBD1; clone_size: -; j_call: TRBJ1-2; v_call: TRBV27; cdr3_aa: CASRGTGGYGYTF; cdr3_nt: TGTGCCAGCAGAGGGACAGGGGGATATGGCTACACCTTC
cdr3_length: 15; d_call: TRBD2; clone_size: -; j_call: TRBJ2-3; v_call: TRBV10-1; cdr3_aa: CASTRASGPTDTQYF; cdr3_nt: TGCGCCAGCACCCGGGCTAGCGGGCCCACAGATACGCAGTATTTT
cdr3_length: 14; d_call: -; clone_size: -; j_call: TRBJ1-4; v_call: TRBV4-2; cdr3_aa: CASSPGEGGEKLFF; cdr3_nt: TGTGCCAGCAGCCCCGGCGAGGGAGGGGAAAAACTGTTTTTT
cdr3_length: 11; d_call: -; clone_size: once; j_call: TRBJ2-7; v_call: TRBV9; cdr3_aa: CASSSGYEQYF; cdr3_nt: TGTGCCAGCAGCTCAGGCTACGAGCAGTACTTC
cdr3_length: 16; d_call: -; clone_size: once; j_call: TRBJ2-7; v_call: TRBV27; cdr3_aa: CASSLHGDGNSYEQYF; cdr3_nt: TGTGCCAGCAGTCTCCACGGGGACGGCAACTCCTACGAGCAGTACTTC
cdr3_length: 16; d_call: -; clone_size: -; j_call: TRBJ2-2; v_call: TRBV27; cdr3_aa: CASSCRTQPCTGELFF; cdr3_nt: TGTGCCAGCAGTTGTAGGACCCAGCCTTGCACCGGGGAGCTGTTTTTT
cdr3_length: 16; d_call: -; clone_size: -; j_call: TRBJ1-2; v_call: TRBV14; cdr3_aa: CASSQGTDPYLYGYTF; cdr3_nt: TGTGCCAGCAGCCAAGGGACAGACCCATACCTCTATGGCTACACCTTC
cdr3_length: 17; d_call: -; clone_size: -; j_call: TRBJ2-7; v_call: TRBV7-9; cdr3_aa: CASSDTAGGPGNYEQYF; cdr3_nt: TGTGCCAGCAGCGATACGGCTGGGGGACCCGGTAACTACGAGCAGTACTTC
cdr3_length: 15; d_call: -; clone_size: -; j_call: TRBJ2-2; v_call: TRBV6-1; cdr3_aa: CASTYTFANTGELFF; cdr3_nt: TGTGCCAGCACATATACGTTTGCGAACACCGGGGAGCTGTTTTTT
cdr3_length: 14; d_call: -; clone_size: -; j_call: TRBJ2-7; v_call: TRBV13; cdr3_aa: CASSLDADPYEQYF; cdr3_nt: TGTGCCAGCAGCTTAGATGCAGACCCCTACGAGCAGTACTTC
cdr3_length: 15; d_call: -; clone_size: -; j_call: TRBJ2-7; v_call: TRBV4-1; cdr3_aa: CASSQDLATQVEQYF; cdr3_nt: TGCGCCAGCAGCCAAGATCTTGCGACTCAAGTCGAGCAGTACTTC
cdr3_length: 14; d_call: -; clone_size: once; j_call: TRBJ1-4; v_call: TRBV28; cdr3_aa: CASSPDGQDEKLFF; cdr3_nt: TGTGCCAGCAGTCCTGACGGACAAGATGAAAAACTGTTTTTT
cdr3_length: 17; d_call: -; clone_size: -; j_call: TRBJ1-5; v_call: TRBV7-9; cdr3_aa: CASSLGLGQRGDQPQHF; cdr3_nt: TGTGCCAGCAGCTTAGGGCTTGGGCAGCGGGGGGATCAGCCCCAGCATTTT
cdr3_length: 12; d_call: TRBD2; clone_size: -; j_call: TRBJ2-7; v_call: TRBV28; cdr3_aa: CASRASGSEQYF; cdr3_nt: TGTGCCAGCAGGGCTAGCGGGAGCGAGCAGTACTTC